The source of this T cell receptor (beta chain) is a study of shared clonotypes between healthy human individuals. The CDR3 length is 17 residues. CDR1 SGHRS and CDR2 YFSETQ come from the germline V gene. With V trimmed by 1 base and J by 7 bases, 9 bases remained unmatched. Comments on this clone: Its specificity is unknown.

The table came from immunoSEQ multiplex PCR; TCRdb's copy has only in-frame clones and leaves some out. The repertoire holds over 1.4 million clones, around 95% seen once, with 1% to 1.5% in the top ten. Notes on the study in general: Generally, estimated richness proved larger in naive subsets than it did in memory subsets. Incomplete sequencing of sorted subsets was indicated by rarefaction despite large depth.

The rearrangement links TRBV5-1 to TRBJ2-1; 12 positions agree with TRBD2. The sequencing input was naive CD4+ T cells sorted from blood. Subset given: CD45RA+ positively selected. The sequence derives from a young man in good health. The DNA of the CDR3 is TGCGCCAGCAGCTTGCCTCCTAGCGGGAGGGCCAGTAATGAGCAGTTCTTC. Translated: CASSLPPSGRASNEQFF.